A single sample is the source of the 26 T cell receptor beta chains below, sequenced in a study of shared clonotypes between healthy human individuals. The data were produced by immunoSEQ multiplex PCR, yet TCRdb's version contains in-frame clones alone and is incomplete. Of fewer than 2.5 million clones detected, 80% to 95% appear once; the ten largest clones hold roughly 0.36%. The material sequenced was naive CD4+ T cells from PBMCs. Noted subset: CD45RA+ positively selected. The receptors were gathered from a man aged 18 to 30 in good health. Some clones in this sample may be carry-over from other donors' samples.

This chain joins TRBV7-2 and TRBJ2-7, with 7 bases fitting TRBD1. J gave up 2 bases and V 1 base, and 5 bases lay outside the gene matches. From germline, CDR1 is SGHTA and CDR2 FQGNSA. CDR3 length equals 15 residues. The CDR3 DNA reads TGTGCCAGCAGCTTAGGCAGGGGGAAGACCTACGAGCAGTACTTC. Translation gives CASSLGRGKTYEQYF.

The V gene is TRBV27, the J gene TRBJ2-7, with D unresolved. Germline CDR1 and CDR2: MNHEY and SMNVEV (reference sequence). The CDR3 spans 16 residues. Trimming pared 3 bases from V and 2 bases from J, leaving 17 bases between. The DNA of the CDR3 is TGTGCCAGCAGTTTTTTCTCTGAGAGTGGGGCCTACGAGCAGTACTTC. Its translation is CASSFFSESGAYEQYF.

The CDR3 sequence is CASSEGGHYGYTF. The CDR3 coding sequence is TGTGCCAGCAGTGAAGGTGGCCACTATGGCTACACCTTC. The chain has TRBV2 and TRBJ1-2, with D uncertain. The CDR3 is 13 residues long. CDR1 SNHLY and CDR2 FYNNEI come from the germline V gene. V shed 1 base and J shed 3 bases, with 6 bases lying between them.

This clone was seen just once. The chain carries TRBV5-1 and TRBJ1-2, with 9 nucleotides matching TRBD1. Trimming at V came to 3 bases and at J to 4 bases, leaving 4 bases not matched to a gene. This CDR3 contains 14 residues. The germline CDR1 and CDR2 sequences are SGHRS and YFSETQ. Here the CDR3 DNA reads TGCGCCAGCAGCTCTGACAGGGGGATCTATGGCTACACCTTC. Encoded protein: CASSSDRGIYGYTF. Drawing the rest from reference TRBV5-1 and TRBJ1-2, the complete variable domain is KAGVTQTPRYLIKTRGQQVTLSCSPISGHRSVSWYQQTPGQGLQFLFEYFSETQRNKGNFPGRFSGRQFSNSRSEMNVSTLELGDSALYLCASSSDRGIYGYTFGSGTRLTVV.

The chain carries TRBV2 and TRBJ2-7, with 9 bases that match TRBD2. Germline assignment: CDR1 SNHLY and CDR2 FYNNEI. The CDR3 runs 18 residues. With 3 bases clipped from V and 0 bases from J, the junction kept 12 bases outside the gene matches. The DNA for the CDR3 is TGTGCCAGCAGTGACTTCACCCTAGCGGGACCTAACTCCTACGAGCAGTACTTC. It is translated as CASSDFTLAGPNSYEQYF.

The genes are TRBV28 and TRBJ1-2, with 7 nucleotides matching TRBD1. Germline-derived CDR1 and CDR2 are MDHEN and SYDVKM. J lost 8 bases, V lost 4 bases, and 4 bases had no gene match. The CDR3 has 12 amino acids. The CDR3 loop is CASSSGTVGYTF. DNA of the CDR3: TGTGCCAGCAGTTCAGGGACAGTCGGCTACACCTTC.

The chain couples TRBV5-4 to TRBJ2-3; 10 bases line up with TRBD2. Per the germline V gene, CDR1 is SGHNT and CDR2 is YYREEE (reference sequence). This CDR3 is built from 18 residues. V lost 4 bases to trimming and J lost 2 bases; unmatched junction nucleotides: 13. The CDR3 sequence: CASSQLFWTSGDTDTQYF. The CDR3 DNA sequence: TGTGCCAGCAGCCAACTTTTCTGGACTAGCGGAGACACAGATACGCAGTATTTT. Variable domain in full (rest from reference TRBV5-4 and TRBJ2-3): ETGVTQSPTHLIKTRGQQVTLRCSSQSGHNTVSWYQQALGQGPQFIFQYYREEENGRGNFPPRFSGLQFPNYSSELNVNALELDDSALYLCASSQLFWTSGDTDTQYFGPGTRLTVL.

This clone was detected only a few times. Other DNA sequences within the sample encode an identical CDR3. The chain uses TRBV7-9 and TRBJ1-4; D ambiguous. This CDR3 is built from 12 residues. Germline CDR1 and CDR2: SEHNR and FQNEAQ (reference sequence). Trimming shortened V by 5 bases and J by 8 bases, and 9 bases separated the two germline ends. CDR3 sequence: CASSTTGEKLFF. In nucleotides, the CDR3 is TGTGCCAGCAGCACAACGGGGGAAAAACTGTTTTTT.

The chain recombines TRBV27 with TRBJ2-5; D possibly corresponds to TRBD1 (6 bases). Germline CDR1 reads MNHEY; CDR2 reads SMNVEV (reference sequence). The CDR3 consists of 14 residues. V lost 5 bases to trimming and J lost 0 bases, with 10 bases between them. CDR3 nucleotides: TGTGCCAGCAGTCAGACAGGATACCAAGAGACCCAGTACTTC. Translating it yields CASSQTGYQETQYF.

The gene calls are TRBV29-1 and TRBJ1-1, with 7 bases lining up with TRBD1. V lost 1 base to trimming and J lost 2 bases; unmatched junction nucleotides: 4. Germline loops: CDR1 SQVTM, CDR2 ANQGSEA. The CDR3 runs to 14 residues. CDR3 sequence: CSVEGQGVNTEAFF. In nucleotides, the CDR3 is TGCAGCGTTGAAGGGCAGGGGGTTAACACTGAAGCTTTCTTT. Full variable domain (outside the CDR3, taken from reference TRBV29-1 and TRBJ1-1): SAVISQKPSRDICQRGTSLTIQCQVDSQVTMMFWYRQQPGQSLTLIATANQGSEATYESGFVIDKFPISRPNLTFSTLTVSNMSPEDSSIYLCSVEGQGVNTEAFFGQGTRLTVV.

The chain has TRBV9 and TRBJ1-1; weak D call: TRBD1 (5 bases). The germline gives CDR1 SGDLS, CDR2 YYNGEE. The CDR3 runs 14 residues. V lost 5 bases and J lost 0, with 11 bases in between. Here the CDR3 reads CASRGTELNTEAFF. CDR3 coding DNA: TGTGCCAGCAGGGGGACGGAATTGAACACTGAAGCTTTCTTT.

The sample holds one count of this clone. Other DNA sequences within the sample encode an identical CDR3. The chain employs TRBV5-1 and TRBJ2-3, with TRBD2 matching over 11 bases. CDR3 size: 16 residues. V gave up 2 bases and J gave up 2 bases; unmatched junction bases: 4. Germline V gives CDR1 SGHRS, CDR2 YFSETQ. The CDR3 sequence is CASSLGTSGVTDTQYF. CDR3 nucleotide sequence: TGCGCCAGCAGCTTAGGGACTAGCGGCGTCACAGATACGCAGTATTTT.

V is TRBV29-1 and J is TRBJ2-2; 7 bases fit TRBD1. Germline V gene lookup returns CDR1 SQVTM and CDR2 ANQGSEA. This CDR3 region has 15 residues. J gave up 1 base and V 7 bases, and 9 bases lay outside the gene matches. This chain's CDR3 is CSAQTAGGNTGELFF. The CDR3 DNA reads TGCAGCGCCCAAACCGCAGGGGGGAACACCGGGGAGCTGTTTTTT.

The V and J genes are TRBV30 and TRBJ2-7, with a possible D match to TRBD1 (5 bases). V lost 7 bases, J lost 2 bases, and 15 bases lay in between. This CDR3 has 13 amino acids. CDR1 is GTSNPN and CDR2 is SVGIG in the germline V gene (reference sequence). CDR3 loop: CASSPGRAYEQYF. CDR3 sequence (DNA): TGTGCCTCCTCCCCGGGCAGGGCCTACGAGCAGTACTTC.

The chain has TRBV18 and TRBJ2-7, with 7 bases identical to TRBD2. Looked up from germline, CDR1 is KGHSH and CDR2 is LQKENI. There are 14 residues in the CDR3. With 5 bases clipped from V and 5 bases from J, the junction kept 9 bases outside the gene matches. CDR3 region: CASSDTGRGDEQYF. The CDR3, as DNA: TGTGCCAGCTCAGACACAGGTCGGGGGGACGAGCAGTACTTC.

This clone appeared once. Other DNA variants within this sample encode the same CDR3. V gene TRBV7-2 combines with J gene TRBJ2-7; the D gene is possibly TRBD2 (5 bases). The ends were cut back, 1 base at V and 1 base at J, with 11 bases in the middle. The CDR3 contains 15 residues. Germline CDR1 reads SGHTA; CDR2 reads FQGNSA. The CDR3 is CASSLGGSRSYEQYF. As DNA, the CDR3 is TGTGCCAGCAGCTTAGGAGGGAGTCGTTCCTACGAGCAGTACTTC.

In nucleotides, the CDR3 is TGCGCCAGCAGCTTGGAGGCCTTTAGCACAGATACGCAGTATTTT. This gives the protein CASSLEAFSTDTQYF. The chain joins TRBV5-1 to TRBJ2-3; no reliable D call. The CDR3 is made up of 15 amino acids. V was shortened by 0 bases and J by 0 bases, with 8 bases between the two germline ends. CDR1 and CDR2 (germline): SGHRS, YFSETQ.

The chain links TRBV4-3 to TRBJ2-5; tentative D call: TRBD1 (5 bases). V lost 0 bases and J lost 4, with 6 bases in between. Per the germline V gene, CDR1 is LGHNA and CDR2 is YSLEER. CDR3 length: 13 amino acids. This chain's CDR3 is CASSQDQGETQYF. The CDR3 nucleotides are TGCGCCAGCAGCCAAGATCAGGGAGAGACCCAGTACTTC.

A word on this clone: Other DNA sequences of this sample code for an identical CDR3. The chain couples TRBV4-1 to TRBJ2-2; D gene uncertain. This CDR3 spans 14 amino acids. Germline lookup yields CDR1 MGHRA and CDR2 YSYEKL. The V and J ends lost 1 base and 5 bases respectively, with 8 bases between them. The CDR3 DNA reads as TGCGCCAGCAGCCAAGTCGGCGGTACCGGGGAGCTGTTTTTT. Its translation: CASSQVGGTGELFF.

Only a few counts were recorded for this clone. The chain carries TRBV10-1 and TRBJ2-2; TRBD2 might be the D (6 bases). This CDR3 comprises 13 residues. Per the germline V gene, CDR1 is WNHNN and CDR2 is SYGVQD (reference sequence). V lost 4 bases and J lost 6, with 9 bases in between. CDR3 sequence: CASSVGGSGELFF. DNA of the CDR3: TGCGCCAGCAGTGTGGGAGGTTCCGGGGAGCTGTTTTTT.

The rearrangement links TRBV29-1 to TRBJ1-5; possible D gene TRBD1, 6 bases. V was trimmed by 7 bases and J by 5 bases, leaving 12 bases between them. This CDR3 has 12 amino acids. Looked up from germline, CDR1 is SQVTM and CDR2 is ANQGSEA. Here the CDR3 DNA reads TGCAGCGCTGGGACATACGATCAGCCCCAGCATTTT. Translated, it gives CSAGTYDQPQHF. Full variable domain (missing parts from reference TRBV29-1 and TRBJ1-5): SAVISQKPSRDICQRGTSLTIQCQVDSQVTMMFWYRQQPGQSLTLIATANQGSEATYESGFVIDKFPISRPNLTFSTLTVSNMSPEDSSIYLCSAGTYDQPQHFGDGTRLSIL.

This clone was counted once. This chain links TRBV7-3 with TRBJ2-7, with 8 bases lining up with TRBD2. Germline CDR1 SGHTA, CDR2 FQGTGA. J gave up 4 bases and V 0 bases, and 5 bases lay outside the gene matches. The CDR3 contains 15 residues. The CDR3 region is CASSLTRASGYEQYF. CDR3 bases: TGTGCCAGCAGCTTAACTCGGGCTAGCGGGTACGAGCAGTACTTC.

This clone was seen once. The chain couples TRBV7-2 to TRBJ1-6, with TRBD1 as a possible D gene (6 bases). The CDR3 contains 14 residues. Trimming shortened V by 5 bases and J by 10 bases, and 15 bases separated the two germline ends. In germline, CDR1 is SGHTA, CDR2 FQGNSA. The CDR3 loop reads CASSLTGTDSPLHF. For the CDR3, the DNA is TGTGCCAGCAGCCTTACAGGGACTGACTCACCCCTCCACTTT.

The genes are TRBV28 and TRBJ1-3; the match to TRBD1 covers 10 bases. Per germline, CDR1 MDHEN and CDR2 SYDVKM. The CDR3 is 16 residues long. Trimming removed 0 bases from V and 5 bases from J; junction bases left unmatched: 4. CDR3 residues: CASSLWTGQGRNTIYF. The CDR3 DNA sequence: TGTGCCAGCAGTTTATGGACGGGACAGGGGCGAAACACCATATATTTT.

The chain links TRBV7-9 to TRBJ2-7; 9 bases map to TRBD1. Trimming cost V 5 bases and J 3 bases; bases outside gene matches: 8. Germline V gene data show CDR1 as SEHNR and CDR2 as FQNEAQ (reference sequence). This CDR3 comprises 15 residues. The CDR3 here is CASSQPTGGDYEQYF. The CDR3 coding sequence is TGTGCCAGCAGCCAACCGACAGGGGGGGACTACGAGCAGTACTTC.

The chain carries TRBV5-1 and TRBJ2-5, with D possibly being TRBD1 (6 bases). The CDR3 sequence is 16 residues long. Trimming left V 2 bases short and J 1 base short, with 15 bases between. Looked up from germline, CDR1 is SGHRS and CDR2 is YFSETQ. The CDR3 spells CASSFAQGGFQETQYF. CDR3 in DNA: TGCGCCAGCAGCTTCGCACAGGGTGGTTTCCAAGAGACCCAGTACTTC.